One sample yielded the 12 T cell receptor beta chains listed below, sequenced in a study of early T cells in non-severe SARS-CoV-2 infection. MiXCR, applied by TCRdb to the 5' RACE reads, yields one record per CDR3 protein. Of about 79,000 distinct CDR3 sequences in the sample, 11% are singletons; the top ten hold 4.7%. Sample: whole blood. These receptors came from an adult who was a healthcare worker with PCR-confirmed SARS-CoV-2 infection or an uninfected control (not recorded which).

This clonotype came up many times. The V gene is TRBV29-1, the J gene TRBJ1-1; a possible D gene is TRBD1 (5 bases). The V gene's germline CDR1 is SQVTM and CDR2 ANQGSEA. Trimming removed 6 bases at V and 10 bases at J, with 21 bases between. This CDR3 has 13 residues. The CDR3 coding sequence is TGCAGCGTCACCCCTGTGATGGGGGGTAGAGCTTTCTTT. It specifies CSVTPVMGGRAFF. Filled out from reference TRBV29-1 and TRBJ1-1, the complete variable domain reads SAVISQKPSRDICQRGTSLTIQCQVDSQVTMMFWYRQQPGQSLTLIATANQGSEATYESGFVIDKFPISRPNLTFSTLTVSNMSPEDSSIYLCSVTPVMGGRAFFGQGTRLTVV.

The sample holds many counts of this clonotype. The chain couples TRBV12-3 or TRBV12-4 to TRBJ2-2, with D unclear. This CDR3 has 13 amino acids. The V gene lost 2 bases and the J gene lost 4 bases, with 5 bases spanning the gap. CDR3 DNA: TGTGCCAGCAGTTTATCGCGCACCGGGGAGCTGTTTTTT. This codes for CASSLSRTGELFF.

This clonotype was seen a few times. This sequence joins TRBV4-1 and TRBJ2-3; 7 bases match TRBD2. J was trimmed by 5 bases and V by 4 bases; bases with no gene match: 0. CDR3 length: 12 amino acids. Germline CDR1 is MGHRA and CDR2 is YSYEKL. CDR3 in DNA: TGCGCCAGCAGCCGGACTAGAGATACGCAGTATTTT. This gives the protein CASSRTRDTQYF.

This clonotype was counted only a few times. The chain employs TRBV29-1 and TRBJ2-5; tentatively, D is TRBD2 (5 bases). V gave up 0 bases and J gave up 1 base, with 15 bases separating them. The CDR3 length is 16 residues. Germline V gene lookup returns CDR1 SQVTM and CDR2 ANQGSEA. The CDR3 coding sequence is TGCAGCGTTGAAGATCGGGGAAGGAGTGCCCAAGAGACCCAGTACTTC. Its translation is CSVEDRGRSAQETQYF.

This clonotype has a handful of counts. The chain combines TRBV6-6 with TRBJ2-7; 15 bases line up with TRBD2. The CDR3 has 17 residues. V lost 2 bases and J lost 5; bases outside the gene matches: 7. CDR1 and CDR2 (germline): MNHNY, SVGAGI (reference sequence). The CDR3 bases are TGTGCCAGCAGTTACCCCGCGGGACTAGCGGGGGGTCACGAGCAGTACTTC. Amino acid sequence: CASSYPAGLAGGHEQYF.

The chain employs TRBV5-1 and TRBJ1-1; TRBD1 is a possible D gene (5 bases). There are 14 residues in the CDR3. Germline lookup yields CDR1 SGHRS and CDR2 YFSETQ. V gave up 2 bases and J gave up 1 base, with 9 bases separating them. The CDR3 reads CASSFFTGNTEAFF. The CDR3 nucleotides are TGCGCCAGCAGCTTCTTTACAGGGAACACTGAAGCTTTCTTT.

This clonotype was detected ten times or more. The chain uses TRBV12-3 or TRBV12-4 and TRBJ1-6; TRBD1 might be the D (6 bases). The CDR3 sequence is 20 residues long. The V gene lost 5 bases and the J gene lost 0 bases, with 23 bases spanning the gap. The CDR3 DNA follows: TGTGCCAGCAGTCCCCGTCCCAGGGGCGTGCAAAGCTCCTATAATTCACCCCTCCACTTT. Protein: CASSPRPRGVQSSYNSPLHF.

This clonotype was recorded at least ten times. The V gene is TRBV29-1, the J gene TRBJ1-3; D might be TRBD1 (5 bases). The CDR3 extends over 13 amino acids. Between the trimmed V and J ends, which lost 7 bases and 6 bases, there was a span of 16 bases. Germline CDR1 reads SQVTM; CDR2 reads ANQGSEA. This CDR3 reads CSALTGWPNTIYF. The CDR3 nucleotides are TGCAGCGCACTCACAGGTTGGCCAAACACCATATATTTT.

This clonotype was detected ten times or more. The V and J genes are TRBV19 and TRBJ2-7; perhaps D is TRBD1 or TRBD2 (5 bases each). Looked up from germline, CDR1 is LNHDA and CDR2 is SQIVND (reference sequence). CDR3 size: 13 residues. Deletions cut 6 bases from V and 2 bases from J, with 11 bases between. CDR3 sequence reads: CASSGGRAYEQYF. The CDR3 DNA reads as TGTGCCAGTAGCGGAGGCAGGGCCTACGAGCAGTACTTC.

This clonotype was observed a handful of times. The CDR3 DNA is TGTGCCAGCAGTTACGTCGGCAGAAAAAACACTGAAGCTTTCTTT. This translates into CASSYVGRKNTEAFF. The V and J genes are TRBV6-2 or TRBV6-3 and TRBJ1-1, with D hard to call. CDR3 length: 15 amino acids. The germline V gene has CDR1 MNHEY and CDR2 SVGEGT. V lost 2 bases and J lost 2, with 12 bases in between.

This clonotype appeared many times. V gene TRBV30 combines with J gene TRBJ2-3; 7 bases fit TRBD2. There are 13 residues in the CDR3. Germline loops: CDR1 GTSNPN, CDR2 SVGIG (reference sequence). The junction had 5 bases not matched to a gene; V was cut back by 4 bases and J by 4 bases. The CDR3 protein is CAWNLAGADTQYF. The CDR3 bases are TGTGCCTGGAATCTCGCGGGAGCAGATACGCAGTATTTT.

This clonotype has just a few counts. The rearrangement joins TRBV6-1 to TRBJ1-2; 8 bases fit TRBD1. V dropped 4 bases and J dropped 3; count of bases not matched to a gene: 4. The CDR3 has 14 residues. Germline V gene data show CDR1 as MNHNS and CDR2 as SASEGT. CDR3 DNA sequence: TGTGCCAGCAGTGGCAGGGGGCCTGACTATGGCTACACCTTC. This codes for CASSGRGPDYGYTF.